The 14 T cell receptor beta chains below all came from one sample that was sequenced in a study of high-grade serous ovarian cancer treatment subgroups. TCRdb keeps only in-frame clones here, not all; method: immunoSEQ multiplex PCR. The sample contains 30,000 to 40,000 clones, 70% to 80% of which appear only once. Tumor tissue was taken before any definitive surgery or chemotherapy was given. The specimen sequenced was tumor tissue. These receptors all come from a human donor with high-grade serous ovarian cancer.

V and J are TRBV9 and TRBJ2-1; a possible D gene is TRBD1 (5 bases). The V gene's germline CDR1 is SGDLS and CDR2 YYNGEE. The CDR3 consists of 13 residues. Trimming stripped 2 bases from V and 5 bases from J, with 8 bases between. The CDR3 sequence: CASSVGADNEQFF. For the CDR3, the DNA is TGTGCCAGCAGCGTTGGGGCGGACAATGAGCAGTTCTTC.

The V call is TRBV11-2, the J call TRBJ1-1; weak D call: TRBD1 (6 bases). Trimming left V 5 bases short and J 1 base short, with 11 bases between. Germline lookup yields CDR1 SGHAT and CDR2 FQNNGV. This CDR3 is 14 amino acids long. CDR3 sequence: CASSLRQENTEAFF. CDR3 in DNA: TGTGCCAGCAGCCTACGACAGGAGAACACTGAAGCTTTCTTT.

This chain connects TRBV9 to TRBJ2-7; unclear D gene. V was trimmed by 4 bases and J by 2 bases, leaving 10 bases between them. This CDR3 region has 13 residues. Germline CDR1 and CDR2: SGDLS and YYNGEE. The DNA of the CDR3 is TGTGCCAGCAGCTCTAGAAGCCCCTACGAGCAGTACTTC. Its protein is CASSSRSPYEQYF.

The count of this clone is one. The chain recombines TRBV10-3 with TRBJ2-2, with a tentative D call TRBD2 (6 bases). V lost 3 bases to trimming and J lost 8 bases, with 13 bases between them. The CDR3 length is 14 residues. Germline CDR1 and CDR2: ENHRY and SYGVKD. The chain's CDR3 is CAISDPREVGELFF. The DNA for the CDR3 is TGTGCCATCAGTGACCCCAGGGAGGTAGGGGAGCTGTTTTTT.

The chain recombines TRBV28 with TRBJ2-1, with 9 bases identical to TRBD2. The CDR3 spans 16 residues. From germline, CDR1 is MDHEN and CDR2 SYDVKM. V dropped 4 bases and J dropped 2; count of bases not matched to a gene: 6. This CDR3 is CASSSVVAGAYNEQFF. For the CDR3, the DNA is TGTGCCAGCAGTTCCGTGGTAGCGGGAGCCTACAATGAGCAGTTCTTC.

This chain uses TRBV5-1 with TRBJ1-1, with D hard to call. Germline V gives CDR1 SGHRS, CDR2 YFSETQ. This CDR3 spans 15 amino acids. Deletions cut 2 bases from V and 1 base from J, with 12 bases between. The CDR3 bases are TGCGCCAGCAGCTTCCAAGGGCCTGCGAACACTGAAGCTTTCTTT. It translates to CASSFQGPANTEAFF.

The V call is TRBV7-2, the J call TRBJ2-5; D could derive from TRBD1 or TRBD2 (6 bases each). This CDR3 contains 17 residues. Germline V gives CDR1 SGHTA, CDR2 FQGNSA. The V end lost 0 bases, the J end lost 4 bases, and 18 bases lay between the germline ends. The CDR3 spells CASSLARYSGGGETQYF. The DNA of the CDR3 is TGTGCCAGCAGCTTAGCGCGGTATAGCGGAGGGGGAGAGACCCAGTACTTC.

This clone was seen just once. The CDR3, as DNA: TGTGCCAGTGGGAGACAGACCAATCAGCCCCAGCATTTT. Translation: CASGRQTNQPQHF. V gene TRBV28 combines with J gene TRBJ1-5, with D tentatively TRBD1 (5 bases). Trimming took 9 bases from V and 3 from J, leaving 12 bases between them. CDR1 and CDR2 from the germline V gene are MDHEN and SYDVKM. This CDR3 is 13 amino acids long.

CDR3 region: CASSLRSGRRNEQFF. CDR3 bases: TGTGCCAGCAGCTTGCGTAGCGGGAGACGCAATGAGCAGTTCTTC. The chain combines TRBV5-4 with TRBJ2-1; 9 bases align to TRBD2. Trimming at V came to 1 base and at J to 6 bases, leaving 5 bases not matched to a gene. Germline V gene lookup returns CDR1 SGHNT and CDR2 YYREEE (reference sequence). This CDR3 contains 15 residues.

The gene calls are TRBV5-6 and TRBJ2-7; D possibly corresponds to TRBD2 (5 bases). The V gene lost 2 bases and the J gene lost 0 bases, with 12 bases spanning the gap. The CDR3 consists of 15 residues. The V gene's germline CDR1 is SGHDT and CDR2 YYEEEE. In DNA form, the CDR3 reads TGTGCCAGCAGCTTTCGAGCGGTGAGCTCCTACGAGCAGTACTTC. Protein: CASSFRAVSSYEQYF.

CDR3 sequence (DNA): TGTGCCAGCAGCCCCCTCAGCGGGGCACAAGAGACCCAGTACTTC. Encoded protein: CASSPLSGAQETQYF. The rearrangement uses TRBV14 and TRBJ2-5; 7 nucleotides match TRBD2. CDR1 is SGHDN and CDR2 is FVKESK in the germline V gene. This CDR3 region has 15 residues. V lost 4 bases to trimming and J lost 2 bases; unmatched junction nucleotides: 7.

The V and J genes are TRBV2 and TRBJ1-5, with 7 bases that match TRBD1. The CDR3 has 15 residues. Germline CDR1 reads SNHLY; CDR2 reads FYNNEI. Trimming removed 6 bases from V and 2 bases from J; junction bases left unmatched: 7. CDR3 sequence: CASRTQGIGNQPQHF. In DNA form, the CDR3 reads TGTGCCAGCAGGACACAGGGGATTGGCAATCAGCCCCAGCATTTT.

The V and J genes are TRBV29-1 and TRBJ1-1; maybe TRBD1 (6 bases). There are 12 residues in the CDR3. Looked up from germline, CDR1 is SQVTM and CDR2 is ANQGSEA. Trimming shortened V by 8 bases and J by 4 bases, and 14 bases separated the two germline ends. CDR3 sequence (DNA): TGCAGCTTGCGGACAGCGGGCACTGAAGCTTTCTTT. Encoded protein: CSLRTAGTEAFF.

The V call is TRBV6-5, the J call TRBJ2-7, with 10 bases aligning to TRBD2. V was pared by 2 bases and J by 3 bases, with 7 bases of the junction left unmatched. CDR1 is MNHEY and CDR2 is SVGAGI in the germline V gene. The length of the CDR3 is 16 residues. The CDR3 DNA reads TGTGCCAGCAGTTACACCCCCCTAGCGGGAGTCTACGAGCAGTACTTC. Amino acid sequence: CASSYTPLAGVYEQYF.